This passage covers 30 T cell receptor beta chains from one sample sequenced in a study of cytomegalovirus exposure and HLA in healthy donors. The study ran its PCR with 60 Vbeta and 13 Jbeta primers. Some clones are missing from TCRdb's copy, which holds only in-frame ones; the method was immunoSEQ multiplex PCR. The sample yields around 120,000 clones, around 70% seen once. The sequenced sample consisted of PBMCs. These receptors were taken from a woman between 55 and 75 years old in good health and CMV-seropositive.

The chain carries TRBV5-1 and TRBJ1-6; 9 bases align to TRBD1. CDR1 is SGHRS, CDR2 YFSETQ, per germline. This CDR3 is 16 amino acids long. The V and J ends lost 2 bases and 7 bases, in that order; junction bases with no gene match: 7. The CDR3 reads CASSFREDRGNSPLHF. CDR3 DNA: TGCGCCAGCAGCTTCCGGGAAGACAGGGGGAATTCACCCCTCCACTTT.

The rearrangement uses TRBV6-5 and TRBJ2-1, with 8 positions matching TRBD1. Germline CDR1 is MNHEY and CDR2 is SVGAGI. The CDR3 totals 12 residues. V lost 6 bases to trimming and J lost 9 bases; unmatched junction nucleotides: 4. The CDR3 nucleotides are TGTGCCAGCAGCCAGGACAGGGTTGAGCAGTTCTTC. Its translation is CASSQDRVEQFF.

V usage is TRBV11-2 and J usage is TRBJ1-1; the match to TRBD1 covers 7 bases. Germline values: CDR1 SGHAT, CDR2 FQNNGV. The CDR3 runs to 13 residues. V lost 8 bases to trimming and J lost 2 bases; unmatched junction nucleotides: 5. As DNA, the CDR3 is TGTGCCAGCCCCGACAGGGCCAACACTGAAGCTTTCTTT. It translates to CASPDRANTEAFF.

The chain links TRBV6-4 to TRBJ2-1; 7 bases line up with TRBD2. This CDR3 contains 18 residues. CDR1 MRHNA and CDR2 SNTAGT come from the germline V gene. The ends lost 2 bases at V and 6 bases at J; junction bases unmatched: 16. CDR3 nucleotides: TGTGCCAGCAGTGACCACGCCGGTGGGGCGGGGGAGGTCAATGAGCAGTTCTTC. Its protein is CASSDHAGGAGEVNEQFF.

The J gene is TRBJ1-1, the V gene TRBV10-3; D is ambiguous. V lost 2 bases and J lost 0, with 10 bases in between. This CDR3 spans 15 amino acids. In germline, CDR1 is ENHRY, CDR2 SYGVKD. DNA of the CDR3: TGTGCCATCAGTGAGCTTGGGCACATGAACACTGAAGCTTTCTTT. This sequence encodes CAISELGHMNTEAFF.

There are a few counts of this clone. The genes are TRBV4-1 and TRBJ1-1; D gene uncertain. The CDR3 consists of 17 residues. The germline V and J ends were trimmed by 0 bases and 6 bases, with 20 bases remaining between them. The germline gives CDR1 MGHRA, CDR2 YSYEKL. CDR3 DNA: TGCGCCAGCAGCCAAGAAGGAGTTGGCCTTCGCGTTTCTGAAGCTTTCTTT. This sequence encodes CASSQEGVGLRVSEAFF.

This clone was detected only a few times. Other DNA sequences from this sample encode an identical CDR3 as well. The chain employs TRBV18 and TRBJ2-7; 7 bases are a match to TRBD1. Germline CDR1 KGHSH, CDR2 LQKENI. The CDR3 is 14 amino acids. Germline trimming cut 3 bases from V and 0 bases from J; bases unmatched to any gene: 2. The CDR3 region is CASSPRDSSYEQYF. The CDR3 nucleotides are TGTGCCAGCTCACCCAGGGACAGCTCCTACGAGCAGTACTTC.

CDR3 sequence (DNA): TGTGCCATCTTGTCGAGTAGCACTGAAGCTTTCTTT. This sequence encodes CAILSSSTEAFF. The rearrangement uses TRBV6-5 and TRBJ1-1; D is ambiguous. Trimming removed 10 bases from V and 4 bases from J, with 13 bases in between. The CDR3 spans 12 residues. Germline CDR1 is MNHEY and CDR2 is SVGAGI.

V usage is TRBV7-3 and J usage is TRBJ2-5; tentative D call: TRBD1 (5 bases). CDR1 is SGHTA and CDR2 is FQGTGA in the germline V gene. V was shortened by 5 bases and J by 2 bases, with 15 bases between the two germline ends. This CDR3 has 15 amino acids. CDR3 nucleotide sequence: TGTGCCAGCAGCCTCACGGGCCGGACACAAGAGACCCAGTACTTC. Protein product: CASSLTGRTQETQYF.

This chain uses TRBV28 with TRBJ1-5, with D possibly matching TRBD1 (5 bases). Per the germline V gene, CDR1 is MDHEN and CDR2 is SYDVKM. Trimming removed 11 bases from V and 2 bases from J, with 10 bases in between. The CDR3 is 12 residues long. The CDR3 protein is CALGGGNQPQHF. The CDR3 nucleotides read TGTGCCTTGGGGGGGGGCAATCAGCCCCAGCATTTT.

The gene calls are TRBV6-1 and TRBJ1-5; D is perhaps TRBD1 (5 bases). V was trimmed by 0 bases and J by 5 bases, leaving 11 bases between them. The length of the CDR3 is 15 residues. In germline, CDR1 is MNHNS, CDR2 SASEGT. CDR3 amino acids: CASSEAWWGDQPQHF. Here the CDR3 DNA reads TGTGCCAGCAGTGAAGCCTGGTGGGGGGATCAGCCCCAGCATTTT.

This clone was found once. DNA for the CDR3: TGTGCCAGCAGCTTCCCATCTCAGGGACTAGCGGGTAGAGATACGCAGTATTTT. As protein: CASSFPSQGLAGRDTQYF. The J gene is TRBJ2-3, the V gene TRBV7-9, with 12 positions matching TRBD2. Germline loops: CDR1 SEHNR, CDR2 FQNEAQ (reference sequence). CDR3 length: 18 residues. Trimming took 3 bases from V and 5 from J; bases not matched to a gene: 12. The variable domain in full, with the rest retrieved from reference TRBV7-9 and TRBJ2-3, is DTGVSQNPRHKITKRGQNVTFRCDPISEHNRLYWYRQTLGQGPEFLTYFQNEAQLEKSRLLSDRFSAERPKGSFSTLEIQRTEQGDSAMYLCASSFPSQGLAGRDTQYFGPGTRLTVL.

The chain uses TRBV6-6 and TRBJ1-5, with 8 bases that match TRBD1. The CDR3 sequence is 15 residues long. CDR1 is MNHNY, CDR2 SVGAGI, per germline (reference sequence). V trimming: 2 bases; J trimming: 4 bases; junction bases outside the gene matches: 4. The CDR3 here is CASSYGDRFNQPQHF. The DNA for the CDR3 is TGTGCCAGCAGTTACGGGGACAGGTTTAATCAGCCCCAGCATTTT.

The chain joins TRBV5-5 to TRBJ1-1; D not certain. Germline V gene lookup returns CDR1 SGHKS and CDR2 YYEKEE (reference sequence). The CDR3 runs 13 residues. V was pared by 4 bases and J by 8 bases, with 15 bases between. The CDR3 region is CASSALAWEEAFF. The CDR3 region has the DNA TGTGCCAGCAGCGCTTTGGCGTGGGAGGAAGCTTTCTTT.

J is TRBJ1-4 and V is TRBV29-1, with TRBD1 matching over 9 bases. CDR1 and CDR2 (germline): SQVTM, ANQGSEA. V dropped 6 bases and J dropped 8; count of bases not matched to a gene: 10. The CDR3 has 14 amino acids. CDR3 DNA: TGCAGCGTCTCCCGACAGGGGGGAGACGAAAAACTGTTTTTT. Its translation: CSVSRQGGDEKLFF.

This sequence joins TRBV7-3 and TRBJ2-1; 14 bases are shared with TRBD2. This CDR3 spans 19 amino acids. V dropped 1 base and J dropped 2; count of bases not matched to a gene: 7. Per the germline V gene, CDR1 is SGHTA and CDR2 is FQGTGA. In DNA, the CDR3 is TGTGCCAGCAGCTTAAGTACGGGACTAGCGGGGGTTACCTACAATGAGCAGTTCTTC. Protein sequence: CASSLSTGLAGVTYNEQFF.

The sample holds one count of this clone. The chain is built from TRBV4-1 and TRBJ2-2; no definite D call. Trimming took off 0 bases at V and 2 bases at J, with 10 bases between the two ends. This CDR3 is 16 amino acids long. Germline V gene sequence: CDR1 MGHRA, CDR2 YSYEKL. The CDR3 reads CASSQEAAANTGELFF. In DNA form, the CDR3 reads TGCGCCAGCAGCCAAGAGGCGGCAGCAAACACCGGGGAGCTGTTTTTT.

This clone was counted between two and nine times. The chain couples TRBV6-1 to TRBJ1-4; D not certain. The CDR3 extends over 18 amino acids. The V and J ends lost 0 bases and 0 bases respectively, with 14 bases between them. Germline CDR1 is MNHNS and CDR2 is SASEGT. The CDR3 here is CASSEAQRGFATNEKLFF. The DNA for the CDR3 is TGTGCCAGCAGTGAAGCGCAGCGAGGGTTCGCAACTAATGAAAAACTGTTTTTT.

The table lists this clone with a count of one. This chain links TRBV5-1 with TRBJ1-5; 7 nucleotides match TRBD1. Germline CDR1 reads SGHRS; CDR2 reads YFSETQ. This CDR3 comprises 15 residues. Trimming removed 0 bases from V and 6 bases from J; junction bases left unmatched: 6. This CDR3 reads CASSLGGGEGQPQHF. CDR3 bases: TGCGCCAGCAGCTTGGGAGGGGGCGAGGGTCAGCCCCAGCATTTT. The full variable domain, with the rest looked up from reference TRBV5-1 and TRBJ1-5, is KAGVTQTPRYLIKTRGQQVTLSCSPISGHRSVSWYQQTPGQGLQFLFEYFSETQRNKGNFPGRFSGRQFSNSRSEMNVSTLELGDSALYLCASSLGGGEGQPQHFGDGTRLSIL.

The CDR3 protein is CASHREGSNQPQHF. The CDR3 region has the DNA TGTGCCAGCCACAGGGAGGGGAGCAATCAGCCCCAGCATTTT. The chain couples TRBV6-5 to TRBJ1-5; D might be TRBD1 (6 bases). CDR3 length: 14 residues. Germline-derived CDR1 and CDR2 are MNHEY and SVGAGI. V lost 8 bases and J lost 1, with 12 bases in between.

The chain joins TRBV5-4 to TRBJ1-1, with 8 bases lining up with TRBD1. Germline values: CDR1 SGHNT, CDR2 YYREEE (reference sequence). The V gene end was trimmed by 6 bases and the J gene end by 1 base; junction bases not matched to a gene: 11. The CDR3 extends over 16 amino acids. CDR3: CASTVKSGTGNTEAFF. CDR3 sequence (DNA): TGTGCCAGCACCGTGAAATCGGGGACAGGGAACACTGAAGCTTTCTTT.

The V and J genes are TRBV5-6 and TRBJ1-4; 7 nucleotides align to TRBD1. The ends lost 2 bases at V and 3 bases at J; junction bases unmatched: 10. This CDR3 contains 17 residues. The V gene's germline CDR1 is SGHDT and CDR2 YYEEEE. In DNA, the CDR3 is TGTGCCAGCAGCTTTCTGTTACAGGGGTCGGCTAATGAAAAACTGTTTTTT. Amino acid sequence: CASSFLLQGSANEKLFF.

The chain uses TRBV5-1 and TRBJ2-5; D possibly corresponds to TRBD1 (5 bases). Germline loops: CDR1 SGHRS, CDR2 YFSETQ. The CDR3 sequence is 13 residues long. Trimming cost V 2 bases and J 5 bases, with 10 bases left between them. As DNA, the CDR3 is TGCGCCAGCAGCTTTCAGGGAAGGGAGACCCAGTACTTC. Its translation: CASSFQGRETQYF.

The genes are TRBV11-3 and TRBJ2-2, with unresolved D. This CDR3 contains 15 residues. The germline V gene has CDR1 SGHNT and CDR2 YENEEA. Trimming shortened V by 0 bases and J by 4 bases, and 9 bases separated the two germline ends. The CDR3 DNA follows: TGTGCCAGCAGCTTAGAGACACCTCCCACCGGGGAGCTGTTTTTT. Translated, it gives CASSLETPPTGELFF.

The J gene is TRBJ1-2, the V gene TRBV18; 8 positions agree with TRBD1. CDR1 KGHSH and CDR2 LQKENI come from the germline V gene. This CDR3 comprises 14 residues. The V gene end was trimmed by 6 bases and the J gene end by 4 bases; junction bases not matched to a gene: 7. CDR3 in DNA: TGTGCCAGCTCTCTCCAGGGGGCTGGCTATGGCTACACCTTC. Amino acid sequence: CASSLQGAGYGYTF.

The chain carries TRBV6-6 and TRBJ2-1, with D maybe TRBD2 (7 bases). Trimming left V 5 bases short and J 4 bases short, with 15 bases between. The CDR3 sequence is 15 residues long. In germline, CDR1 is MNHNY, CDR2 SVGAGI (reference sequence). The CDR3 DNA reads TGTGCCAGCAGTCCGGGGGGCCGCAGATACAATGAGCAGTTCTTC. Its translation: CASSPGGRRYNEQFF.

This chain uses TRBV5-1 with TRBJ1-6; TRBD1 might be the D (6 bases). CDR3 size: 15 residues. Trimming stripped 0 bases from V and 9 bases from J, with 13 bases between. The germline gives CDR1 SGHRS, CDR2 YFSETQ. CDR3 nucleotides: TGCGCCAGCAGCTTGGAGGGGGGGGCTTCTTCACCCCTCCACTTT. Its translation is CASSLEGGASSPLHF.

V is TRBV5-1 and J is TRBJ2-1, with 10 bases that match TRBD2. Germline assignment: CDR1 SGHRS and CDR2 YFSETQ. The CDR3 totals 15 residues. V trimming: 0 bases; J trimming: 7 bases; junction bases outside the gene matches: 4. The CDR3: CASSLDPSGGNEQFF. The CDR3 coding sequence is TGCGCCAGCAGCTTGGACCCTAGCGGGGGTAATGAGCAGTTCTTC.

The chain links TRBV2 to TRBJ2-5; D is possibly TRBD2 (5 bases). The better agreement between TRBJ2-7 and the DNA end casts doubt on the J call. The CDR3 extends over 12 amino acids. Germline CDR1 SNHLY, CDR2 FYNNEI. The CDR3 loop is CASLSGVGEQYF. The CDR3 nucleotides read TGTGCCAGCTTGTCCGGGGTGGGCGAGCAGTACTTC.

As concerns this clone: Other DNA sequences in the same sample also yield this CDR3. J is TRBJ2-7 and V is TRBV5-1, with D tentatively TRBD1 (6 bases). CDR3 length equals 12 residues. In germline, CDR1 is SGHRS, CDR2 YFSETQ. V lost 2 bases and J lost 3, with 6 bases in between. The CDR3 reads CASSLGGYEQYF. The CDR3 DNA follows: TGCGCCAGCAGCTTAGGGGGCTACGAGCAGTACTTC.